Reported below is one T cell receptor (beta chain). What it recognizes is unknown. Each CDR3 protein gets one entry in TCRdb, which reprocessed the 5' RACE reads and gives no DNA. This sample contains approximately 400,000 distinct CDR3 sequences. This CDR3 has 15 amino acids. This specimen belongs to a study of monozygotic twins with inflammatory bowel disease. Overall study results and limits: Differing immunosuppressive treatments may have added variability to patient repertoires.

The sample was blood. This receptor was taken from a human donor with ulcerative colitis or Crohn's disease, or a healthy co-twin of an affected twin (not recorded which). J is TRBJ2-4 and V is TRBV12-3 or TRBV12-4. The CDR3 protein is CASSLDVRAKNIQYF.